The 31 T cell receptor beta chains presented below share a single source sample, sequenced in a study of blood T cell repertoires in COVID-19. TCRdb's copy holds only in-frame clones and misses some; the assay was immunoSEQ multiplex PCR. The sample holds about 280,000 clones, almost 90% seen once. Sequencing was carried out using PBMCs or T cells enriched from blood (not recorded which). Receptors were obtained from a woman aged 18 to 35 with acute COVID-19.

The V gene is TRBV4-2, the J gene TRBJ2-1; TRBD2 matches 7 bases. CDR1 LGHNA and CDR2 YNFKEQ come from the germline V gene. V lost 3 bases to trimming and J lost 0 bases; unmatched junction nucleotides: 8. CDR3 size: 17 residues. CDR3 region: CASSHPGGSSSYNEQFF. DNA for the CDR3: TGTGCCAGCAGCCACCCCGGGGGGAGTAGCTCCTACAATGAGCAGTTCTTC.

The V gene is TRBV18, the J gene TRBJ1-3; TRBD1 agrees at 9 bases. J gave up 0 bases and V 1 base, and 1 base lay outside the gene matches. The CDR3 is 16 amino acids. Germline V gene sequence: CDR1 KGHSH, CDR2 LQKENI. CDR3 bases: TGTGCCAGCTCACCACGACAGGGGGTCTCTGGAAACACCATATATTTT. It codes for CASSPRQGVSGNTIYF.

CDR3 protein: CASSEVLDTNTGELFF. Here the CDR3 DNA reads TGTGCCAGCAGTGAGGTTTTGGACACGAACACCGGGGAGCTGTTTTTT. The genes are TRBV25-1 and TRBJ2-2; weak D call: TRBD1 (5 bases). V was shortened by 3 bases and J by 0 bases, with 11 bases between the two germline ends. The CDR3 totals 16 residues. Germline V gene lookup returns CDR1 MGHDK and CDR2 SYGVNS.

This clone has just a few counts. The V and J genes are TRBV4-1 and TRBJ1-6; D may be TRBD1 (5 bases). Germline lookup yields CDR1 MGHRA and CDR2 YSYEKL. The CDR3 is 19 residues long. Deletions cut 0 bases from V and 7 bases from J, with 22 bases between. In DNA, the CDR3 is TGCGCCAGCAGCCAAGATAGGGGCAGGGCGGAAAGTTACAATTCACCCCTCCACTTT. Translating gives CASSQDRGRAESYNSPLHF.

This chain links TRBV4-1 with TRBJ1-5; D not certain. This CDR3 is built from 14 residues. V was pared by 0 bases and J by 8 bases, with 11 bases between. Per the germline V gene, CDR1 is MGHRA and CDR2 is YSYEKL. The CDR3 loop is CASSQERGREPQHF. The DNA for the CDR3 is TGCGCCAGCAGCCAAGAGCGGGGTAGAGAGCCCCAGCATTTT.

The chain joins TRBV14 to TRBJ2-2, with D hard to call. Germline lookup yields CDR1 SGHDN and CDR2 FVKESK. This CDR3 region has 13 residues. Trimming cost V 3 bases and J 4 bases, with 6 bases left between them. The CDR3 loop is CASSHYPTGELFF. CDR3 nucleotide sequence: TGTGCCAGCAGCCACTACCCCACCGGGGAGCTGTTTTTT. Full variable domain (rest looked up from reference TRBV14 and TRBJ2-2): EAGVTQFPSHSVIEKGQTVTLRCDPISGHDNLYWYRRVMGKEIKFLLHFVKESKQDESGMPNNRFLAERTGGTYSTLKVQPAELEDSGVYFCASSHYPTGELFFGEGSRLTVL.

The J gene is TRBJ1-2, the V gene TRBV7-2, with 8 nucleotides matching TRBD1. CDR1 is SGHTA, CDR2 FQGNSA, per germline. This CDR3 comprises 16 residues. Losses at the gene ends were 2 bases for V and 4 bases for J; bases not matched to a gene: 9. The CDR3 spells CASSLLPTGETYGYTF. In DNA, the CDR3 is TGTGCCAGCAGCTTATTACCGACAGGGGAGACCTATGGCTACACCTTC.

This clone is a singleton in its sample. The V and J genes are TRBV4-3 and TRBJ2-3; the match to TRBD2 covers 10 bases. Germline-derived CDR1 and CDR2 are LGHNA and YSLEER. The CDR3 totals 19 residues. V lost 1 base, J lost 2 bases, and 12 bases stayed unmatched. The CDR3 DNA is TGCGCCAGCAGCCAAGTACTAGCGGGAACTATTGGGGACACAGATACGCAGTATTTT. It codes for CASSQVLAGTIGDTDTQYF.

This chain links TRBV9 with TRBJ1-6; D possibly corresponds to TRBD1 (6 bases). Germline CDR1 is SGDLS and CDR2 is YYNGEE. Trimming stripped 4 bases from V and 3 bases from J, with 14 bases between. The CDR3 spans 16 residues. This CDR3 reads CASSLQGRDYNSPLHF. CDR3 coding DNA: TGTGCCAGCAGCTTACAGGGCAGGGACTATAATTCACCCCTCCACTTT.

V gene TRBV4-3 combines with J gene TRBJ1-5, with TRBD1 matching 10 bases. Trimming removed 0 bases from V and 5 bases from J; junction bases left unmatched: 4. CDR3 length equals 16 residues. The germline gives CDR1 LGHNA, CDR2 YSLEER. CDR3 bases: TGCGCCAGCAGCCAAGATTGGGGACAGGGGTATCAGCCCCAGCATTTT. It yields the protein CASSQDWGQGYQPQHF.

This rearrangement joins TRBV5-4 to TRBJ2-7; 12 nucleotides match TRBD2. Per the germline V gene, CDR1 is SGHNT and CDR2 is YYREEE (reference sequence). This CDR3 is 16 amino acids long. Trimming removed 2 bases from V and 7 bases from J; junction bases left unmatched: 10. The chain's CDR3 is CASSFGGLAGGPEQYF. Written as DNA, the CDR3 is TGTGCCAGCAGCTTTGGGGGCCTAGCGGGAGGGCCGGAGCAGTACTTC.

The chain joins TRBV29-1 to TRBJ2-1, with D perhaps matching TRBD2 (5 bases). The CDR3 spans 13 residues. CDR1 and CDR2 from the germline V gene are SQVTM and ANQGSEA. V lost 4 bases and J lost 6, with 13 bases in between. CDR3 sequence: CSVVVGVGNEQFF. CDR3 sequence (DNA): TGCAGCGTTGTCGTGGGAGTGGGCAATGAGCAGTTCTTC.

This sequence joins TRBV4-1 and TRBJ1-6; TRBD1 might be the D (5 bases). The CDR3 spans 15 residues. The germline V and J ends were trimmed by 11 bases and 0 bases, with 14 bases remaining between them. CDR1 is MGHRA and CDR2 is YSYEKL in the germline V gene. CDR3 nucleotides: TGCGCCGCGAGGACATCCAGCTCCTATAATTCACCCCTCCACTTT. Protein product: CAARTSSSYNSPLHF.

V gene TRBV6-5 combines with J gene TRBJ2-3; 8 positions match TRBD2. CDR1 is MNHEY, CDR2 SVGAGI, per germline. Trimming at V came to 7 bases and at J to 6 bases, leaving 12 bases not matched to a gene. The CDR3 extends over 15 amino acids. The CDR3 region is CASKIGSGRLDTQYF. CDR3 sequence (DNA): TGTGCCAGCAAGATTGGAAGCGGGAGATTGGATACGCAGTATTTT.

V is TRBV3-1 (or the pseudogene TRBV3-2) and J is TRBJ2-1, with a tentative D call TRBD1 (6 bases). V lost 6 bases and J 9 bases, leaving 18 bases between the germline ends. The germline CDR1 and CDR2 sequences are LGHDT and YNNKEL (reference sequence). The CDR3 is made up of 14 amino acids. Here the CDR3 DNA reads TGTGCCAGCAGGATACAGGGTCAGCGTGGTGAGCAGTTCTTC. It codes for CASRIQGQRGEQFF.

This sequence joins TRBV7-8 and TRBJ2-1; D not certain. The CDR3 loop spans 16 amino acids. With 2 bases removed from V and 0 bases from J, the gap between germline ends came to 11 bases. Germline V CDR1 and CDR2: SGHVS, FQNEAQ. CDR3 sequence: CASSLPRILSYNEQFF. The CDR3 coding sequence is TGTGCCAGCAGCTTACCCCGCATACTCTCCTACAATGAGCAGTTCTTC.

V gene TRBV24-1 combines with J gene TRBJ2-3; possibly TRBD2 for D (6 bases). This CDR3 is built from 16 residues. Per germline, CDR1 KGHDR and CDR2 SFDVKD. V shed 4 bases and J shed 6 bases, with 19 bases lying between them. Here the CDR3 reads CATSDPGQVAVDTQYF. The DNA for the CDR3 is TGTGCCACCAGTGACCCTGGGCAAGTAGCGGTGGATACGCAGTATTTT.

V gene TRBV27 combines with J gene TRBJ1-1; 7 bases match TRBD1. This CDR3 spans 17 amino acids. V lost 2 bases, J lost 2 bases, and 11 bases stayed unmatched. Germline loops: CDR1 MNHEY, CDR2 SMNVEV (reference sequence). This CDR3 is CASSLVSPGTDNTEAFF. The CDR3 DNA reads TGTGCCAGCAGTTTAGTCTCCCCTGGGACAGATAACACTGAAGCTTTCTTT.

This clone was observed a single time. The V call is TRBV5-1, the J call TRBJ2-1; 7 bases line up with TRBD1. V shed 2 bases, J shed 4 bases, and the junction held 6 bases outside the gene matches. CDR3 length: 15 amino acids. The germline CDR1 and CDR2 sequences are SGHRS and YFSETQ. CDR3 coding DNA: TGCGCCAGCAGCTTAGCCGGGACAGAGTACAATGAGCAGTTCTTC. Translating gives CASSLAGTEYNEQFF.

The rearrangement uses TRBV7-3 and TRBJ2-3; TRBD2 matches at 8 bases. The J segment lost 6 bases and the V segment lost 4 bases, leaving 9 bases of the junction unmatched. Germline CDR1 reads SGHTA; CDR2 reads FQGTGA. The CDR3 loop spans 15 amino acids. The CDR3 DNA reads TGTGCCAGCAGCTCGACAGGACTAGCTCGGGATACGCAGTATTTT. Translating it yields CASSSTGLARDTQYF.

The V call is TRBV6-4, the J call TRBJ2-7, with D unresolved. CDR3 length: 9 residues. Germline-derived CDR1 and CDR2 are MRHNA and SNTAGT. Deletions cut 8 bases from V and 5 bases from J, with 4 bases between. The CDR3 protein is CASPNEQYF. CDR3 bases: TGTGCCAGCCCCAACGAGCAGTACTTC.

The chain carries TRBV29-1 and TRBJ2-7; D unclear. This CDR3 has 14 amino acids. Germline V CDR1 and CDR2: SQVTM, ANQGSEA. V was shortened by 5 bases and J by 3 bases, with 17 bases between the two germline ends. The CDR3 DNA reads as TGCAGCGTTATCCCGTTAGATGCAGGCTACGAGCAGTACTTC. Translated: CSVIPLDAGYEQYF.

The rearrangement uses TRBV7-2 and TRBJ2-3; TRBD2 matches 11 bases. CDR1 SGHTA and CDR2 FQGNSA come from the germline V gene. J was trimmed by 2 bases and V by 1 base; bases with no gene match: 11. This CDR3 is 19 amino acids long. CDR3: CASSLGLAGKTATTDTQYF. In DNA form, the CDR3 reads TGTGCCAGCAGCTTAGGACTAGCGGGGAAAACGGCCACCACAGATACGCAGTATTTT.

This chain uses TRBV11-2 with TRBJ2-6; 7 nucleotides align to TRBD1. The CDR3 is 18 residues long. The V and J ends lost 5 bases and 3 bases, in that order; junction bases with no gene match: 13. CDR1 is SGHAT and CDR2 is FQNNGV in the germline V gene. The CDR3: CASSPLTGVDYGANVLTF. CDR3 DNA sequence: TGTGCCAGCAGCCCCCTCACAGGGGTGGATTATGGGGCCAACGTCCTGACTTTC.

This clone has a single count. The CDR3: CAISEDRGRKLFF. The CDR3 DNA reads TGTGCCATCAGTGAGGACAGGGGGCGCAAACTGTTTTTT. The chain couples TRBV10-3 to TRBJ1-4; 10 bases match TRBD1. The CDR3 sequence is 13 residues long. V gave up 2 bases and J gave up 11 bases; unmatched junction bases: 2. The germline gives CDR1 ENHRY, CDR2 SYGVKD.

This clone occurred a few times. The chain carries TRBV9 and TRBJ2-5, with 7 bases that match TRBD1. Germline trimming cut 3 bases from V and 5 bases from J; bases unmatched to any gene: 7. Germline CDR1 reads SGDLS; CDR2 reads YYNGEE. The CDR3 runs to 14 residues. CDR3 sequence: CASSGGGFFETQYF. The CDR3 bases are TGTGCCAGCAGCGGAGGGGGCTTTTTTGAGACCCAGTACTTC.

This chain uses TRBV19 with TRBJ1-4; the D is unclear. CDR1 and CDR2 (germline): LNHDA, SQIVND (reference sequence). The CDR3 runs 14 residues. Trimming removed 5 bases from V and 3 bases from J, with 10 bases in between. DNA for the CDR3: TGTGCCAGTAGTCCCCGGGTTGCTAATGAAAAACTGTTTTTT. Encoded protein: CASSPRVANEKLFF.

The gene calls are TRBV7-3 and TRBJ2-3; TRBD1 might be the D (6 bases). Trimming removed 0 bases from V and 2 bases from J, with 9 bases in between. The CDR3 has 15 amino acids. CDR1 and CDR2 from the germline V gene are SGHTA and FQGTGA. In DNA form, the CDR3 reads TGTGCCAGCAGCTTAACGGGGGCCCCCACAGATACGCAGTATTTT. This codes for CASSLTGAPTDTQYF.

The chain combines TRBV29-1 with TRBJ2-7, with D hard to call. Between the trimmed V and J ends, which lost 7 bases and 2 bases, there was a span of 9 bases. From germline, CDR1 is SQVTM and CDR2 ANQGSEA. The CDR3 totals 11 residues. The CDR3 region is CSAATAYEQYF. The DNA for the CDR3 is TGCAGCGCCGCCACAGCCTACGAGCAGTACTTC.

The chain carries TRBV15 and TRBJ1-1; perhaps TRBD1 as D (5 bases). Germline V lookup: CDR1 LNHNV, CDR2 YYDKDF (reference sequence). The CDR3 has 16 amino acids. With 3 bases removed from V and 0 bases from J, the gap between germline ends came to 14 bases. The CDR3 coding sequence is TGTGCCACCAGCAGCAACAGGCTAGGCATGAACACTGAAGCTTTCTTT. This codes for CATSSNRLGMNTEAFF. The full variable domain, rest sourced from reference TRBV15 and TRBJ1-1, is DAMVIQNPRYQVTQFGKPVTLSCSQTLNHNVMYWYQQKSSQAPKLLFHYYDKDFNNEADTPDNFQSRRPNTSFCFLDIRSPGLGDTAMYLCATSSNRLGMNTEAFFGQGTRLTVV.

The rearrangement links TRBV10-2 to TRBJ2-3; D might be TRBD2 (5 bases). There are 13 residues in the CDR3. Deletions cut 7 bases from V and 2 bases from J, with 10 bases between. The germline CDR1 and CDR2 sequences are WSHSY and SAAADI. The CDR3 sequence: CASIAGTTDTQYF. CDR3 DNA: TGCGCCAGCATCGCGGGTACCACAGATACGCAGTATTTT.